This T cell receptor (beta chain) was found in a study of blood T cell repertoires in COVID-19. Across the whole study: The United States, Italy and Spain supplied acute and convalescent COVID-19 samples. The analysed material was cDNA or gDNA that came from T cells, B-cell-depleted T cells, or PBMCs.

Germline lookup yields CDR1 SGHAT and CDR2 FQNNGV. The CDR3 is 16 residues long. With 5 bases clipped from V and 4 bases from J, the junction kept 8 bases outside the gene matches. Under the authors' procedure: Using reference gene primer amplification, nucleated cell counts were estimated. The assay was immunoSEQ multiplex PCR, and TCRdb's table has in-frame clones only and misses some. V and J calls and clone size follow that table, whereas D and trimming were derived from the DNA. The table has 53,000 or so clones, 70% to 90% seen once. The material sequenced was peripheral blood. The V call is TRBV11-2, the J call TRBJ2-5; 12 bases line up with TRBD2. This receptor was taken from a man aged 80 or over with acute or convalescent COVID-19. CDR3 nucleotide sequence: TGTGCCAGCAGCACCCCCAAACTAGCGGGGGGAGAGACCCAGTACTTC. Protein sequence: CASSTPKLAGGETQYF.